A single sample is the source of the 6 T cell receptor beta chains below, sequenced in a study of shared clonotypes between healthy human individuals (dated by TCRdb to 2018 to 2021). The library relied on the immunoSEQ multiplex PCR assay. This is the immuneACCESS table as TCRdb keeps it, with only in-frame sequences that have V and J called. A part of the clones is gone; compared with another copy, unresolved V genes explain less than half, and the rest is unexplained. The sample profile shows 2,500,000 or so clones; approximately 94% of them were found once. Approximately 0.36% of the sample belongs to the ten largest clones. The specimen sequenced was naive CD4+ T cells from PBMCs. Read against the paper, the sample's cell subset or site label means: CD45RA+ positively selected. Receptors were obtained from a man between 18 and 35 years old in good health. Some clones in this sample may be carry-over from other donors' samples.

About this clone: Other DNA variants within this sample encode the same CDR3. J is TRBJ2-5 and V is TRBV7-8, with 10 nucleotides matching TRBD2. This CDR3 is built from 15 residues. In germline, CDR1 is SGHVS, CDR2 FQNEAQ. The J segment lost 5 bases and the V segment lost 3 bases, leaving 6 bases of the junction unmatched. CDR3 residues: CASSLKREGDETQYF. DNA for the CDR3: TGTGCCAGCAGCTTGAAGCGGGAGGGCGACGAGACCCAGTACTTC.

This clone was counted once. This rearrangement joins TRBV7-2 to TRBJ1-5; D possibly corresponds to TRBD1 (5 bases). The V and J ends lost 5 bases and 7 bases respectively, with 21 bases between them. This CDR3 comprises 16 residues. Germline V gene sequence: CDR1 SGHTA, CDR2 FQGNSA. CDR3 sequence (DNA): TGTGCCAGCAGCCCCCAGAGCCTAGGTGGGGACCAGCCCCAGCATTTT. It encodes CASSPQSLGGDQPQHF. Full variable domain (rest looked up from reference TRBV7-2 and TRBJ1-5): GAGVSQSPSNKVTEKGKDVELRCDPISGHTALYWYRQSLGQGLEFLIYFQGNSAPDKSGLPSDRFSAERTGGSVSTLTIQRTQQEDSAVYLCASSPQSLGGDQPQHFGDGTRLSIL.

The CDR3 loop is CASSYSRSANTEAFF. The CDR3 region has the DNA TGTGCCAGCAGTTACTCGAGATCAGCAAACACTGAAGCTTTCTTT. The chain links TRBV6-6 to TRBJ1-1, with D uncertain. Trimming pared 0 bases from V and 2 bases from J, leaving 10 bases between. From germline, CDR1 is MNHNY and CDR2 SVGAGI (reference sequence). The CDR3 contains 15 residues.

The chain has TRBV7-3 and TRBJ2-1; D may be TRBD2 (7 bases). Trimming removed 5 bases from V and 2 bases from J, with 16 bases in between. Germline V CDR1 and CDR2: SGHTA, FQGTGA. This CDR3 comprises 16 residues. The CDR3 bases are TGTGCCAGCAGCCCCGGGGGGCGGGGGCCCTACAATGAGCAGTTCTTC. Protein product: CASSPGGRGPYNEQFF.

This chain connects TRBV4-2 to TRBJ2-3, with unresolved D. Trimming took 3 bases from V and 0 from J, leaving 4 bases between them. The CDR3 loop spans 13 amino acids. Germline V gene lookup returns CDR1 LGHNA and CDR2 YNFKEQ. For the CDR3, the DNA is TGTGCCAGCAGCCAGCACAGCACAGATACGCAGTATTTT. Its translation is CASSQHSTDTQYF.

This clone appeared once. The genes are TRBV7-9 and TRBJ1-1, with D unclear. Trimming took off 7 bases at V and 1 base at J, with 10 bases between the two ends. Germline CDR1 and CDR2: SEHNR and FQNEAQ (reference sequence). The CDR3 length is 13 residues. CDR3 in amino acids: CASIKLTNTEAFF. For the CDR3, the DNA is TGTGCCAGCATTAAGCTGACGAACACTGAAGCTTTCTTT.